The source of this T cell receptor (beta chain) is a study of response to subunit inactivated influenza vaccine. The V end lost 3 bases, the J end lost 4 bases, and 11 bases lay between the germline ends. The V gene's germline CDR1 is MNHEY and CDR2 SVGAGI. CDR3 length: 14 amino acids. From the RT-PCR reads, TCRdb called clonotypes with MiXCR, one entry per CDR3 protein. There are roughly 500,000 distinct CDR3 sequences in the sample; around 25% occur only once, and 1.5% to 2% lies in the top ten. This TCR was recovered from a man over 45 who received an inactivated influenza vaccine. The sequencing used CD4+ T cells sorted from PBMCs, collected about 5 days after vaccination. The chain combines TRBV6-5 with TRBJ2-3; D is unresolved. The CDR3 DNA sequence: TGTGCCAGCAGTTATCGCCAAGCTGCAGATACGCAGTATTTT. Its translation: CASSYRQAADTQYF.